The clone carrying this T cell receptor beta chain was counted ten times or more. The antigen is undetermined. TCRdb recomputed calls from the PCR reads with MiXCR, one row per CDR3 protein. This sample carries just under 650,000 distinct CDR3 sequences, nearly 20% of them seen once, and the ten largest clones take approximately 0.9%. The data were obtained in a study of molecular identifiers for immune sequencing clone quantification. Study in general: In replicates, the authors split RNA from approximately 20,000 or 100,000 naive CD8 cells five ways and sequenced four. General observations from the study: Highly expanded clone sizes could be underestimated by identical TCR molecules sharing a barcode.

Trimming pared 5 bases from V and 4 bases from J, leaving 11 bases between. This CDR3 has 14 residues. CDR1 is SGHVS and CDR2 is FNYEAQ in the germline V gene. With 10%, 30% or 50% of RNA, roughly 18,000 to 1,100,000 naive CD8 T cells were sequenced. The sample was naive CD8+ T cells from blood, with Jurkat cell RNA spiked in. Subset denoted: FACS-sorted CD8+CD4-CCR7+CD45RA+ naive T cells. The source of this sequence is a human donor in good health. Some libraries in this study had Jurkat cell RNA spiked in. The chain uses TRBV7-6 and TRBJ2-2; D is possibly TRBD2 (6 bases). CDR3 amino acids: CASSKDYSTGELFF. CDR3 nucleotide sequence: TGTGCCAGCAGCAAGGACTACTCCACCGGGGAGCTGTTTTTT.